This note documents a single T cell receptor beta chain sequence. Its specificity is unknown. A much larger clone lies a single base off, so this may be a read error. The source of the sample is a study of tumor-infiltrating lymphocytes in primary liver carcinoma. Study-wide points: The study found a significantly higher top-250-clone fraction in tumors than in blood (p = 0.039).

Unsorted bulk tissue, about 19-31 mg of it, served as the source for co-extraction of RNA and DNA. Patients were chronically HBV-infected and treatment-naive. The CDR3 loop spans 15 amino acids. Trimming left V 9 bases short and J 0 bases short, with 17 bases between. The germline CDR1 and CDR2 sequences are SNHLY and FYNNEI. The investigators made TCR beta cDNA from roughly 0.55 ug total RNA, using a constant-region primer. Slightly modified ARM-PCR served as the procedure for the TCR beta libraries. These libraries came from three rounds of nested multiplex PCR. TRBV1-TRBV30 forward primers paired with a C-beta reverse primer drove the first two PCR rounds, around 10 cycles each. TCRdb re-analysed the multiplex PCR reads in MiXCR, keeping a single row per CDR3 protein. The sample consists of roughly 49,000 distinct CDR3 sequences, around 77% of them appearing once.

The chain uses TRBV2 and TRBJ1-1; the D is unclear. The sequence was obtained from a man aged 40-49 years with primary liver carcinoma and hepatitis B virus infection. The sample comprised liver tumor tissue from sampling region 5. This sample's subset: tumor region T5, tumor centre. The CDR3 sequence: CARSFLGSMNTEAFF. Here the CDR3 DNA reads TGTGCCAGGAGTTTCCTTGGATCTATGAACACTGAAGCTTTCTTT.